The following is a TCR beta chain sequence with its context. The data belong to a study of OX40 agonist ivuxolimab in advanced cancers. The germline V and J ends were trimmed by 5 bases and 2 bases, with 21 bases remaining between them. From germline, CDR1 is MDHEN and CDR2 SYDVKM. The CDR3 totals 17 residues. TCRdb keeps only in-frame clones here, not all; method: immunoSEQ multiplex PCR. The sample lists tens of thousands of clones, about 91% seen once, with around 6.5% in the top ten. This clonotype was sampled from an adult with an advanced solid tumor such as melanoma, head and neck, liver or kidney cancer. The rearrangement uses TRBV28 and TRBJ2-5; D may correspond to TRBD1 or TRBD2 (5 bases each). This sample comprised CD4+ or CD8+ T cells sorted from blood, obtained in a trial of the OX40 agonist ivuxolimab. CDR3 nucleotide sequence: TGTGCCAGCAGTACCCCTCTGGGACGGAGCCTACAAGAGACCCAGTACTTC. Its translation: CASSTPLGRSLQETQYF.